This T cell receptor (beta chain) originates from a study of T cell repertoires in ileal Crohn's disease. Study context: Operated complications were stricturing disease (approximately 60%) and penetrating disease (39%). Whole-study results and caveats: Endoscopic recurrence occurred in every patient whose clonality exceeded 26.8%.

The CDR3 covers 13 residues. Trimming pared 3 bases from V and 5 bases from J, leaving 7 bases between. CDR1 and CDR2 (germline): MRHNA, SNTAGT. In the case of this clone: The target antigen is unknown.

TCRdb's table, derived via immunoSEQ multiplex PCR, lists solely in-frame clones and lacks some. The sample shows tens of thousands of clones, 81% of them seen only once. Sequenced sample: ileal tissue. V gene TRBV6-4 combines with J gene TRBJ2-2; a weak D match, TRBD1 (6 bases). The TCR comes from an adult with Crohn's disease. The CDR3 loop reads CASSETGTGELFF. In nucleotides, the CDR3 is TGTGCCAGCAGTGAAACAGGGACCGGGGAGCTGTTTTTT.